This T cell receptor beta chain was obtained from a study of blood T cell repertoires in COVID-19 (dated by TCRdb to 2020 to 2022). Turning to the overall study: Samples covering the acute and convalescent phases of COVID-19 were provided by collaborators in the United States, Italy and Spain. The material from the prospective study consisted of cDNA or gDNA derived from T cells, B-cell-depleted T cells, or PBMCs. Subjects who had been exposed to COVID-19, were actively infected with it, or had recovered from it provided the deeply sampled blood TCRbeta repertoires that made up the dataset. The repertoires were released in a freely available public database meant as a resource for research on the immune response to SARS-CoV-2. Samples came from the ongoing ImmuneRACE study (first 160 participants) plus 1,254 subjects from 6 global collaborators. Nearly every sample came with metadata listing a de-identified subject ID, COVID-19 status, age in years and sex. HLA class I and class II types, where available, came from metadata supplied by the sample provider rather than from assay-based typing.

Whole blood was collected in K2EDTA tubes by collaborating institutions according to the institutions' own protocols. For TCRbeta analysis, collaborator samples were shipped as frozen whole blood, as isolated PBMCs, or as DNA extracted from either sample type. Unmatched junction bases come to 11, with V trimmed by 11 bases and J by 8 bases. From its cysteine to its phenylalanine, the CDR3 spans 12 amino acids. Only the CDR3 DNA is retained, 36 bases long and in frame from the first base. From a lookup of the germline V gene, CDR1 and CDR2 are MDHEN and SYDVKM. TCRbeta CDR3 regions were amplified from genomic DNA by means of the immunoSEQ Assay, a bias-controlled multiplex PCR. Per the source publication's procedure: Nucleated cell counts per sample were estimated from amplification of reference gene primers within the assay. To quantify the absolute abundance of each unique TCRbeta CDR3 rearrangement, sequence reads were collapsed and filtered. For each sample, productive Simpson clonality was calculated by taking the square root of Simpson's diversity index across productive rearrangements. TCRdb obtained this table from immuneACCESS and retained in-frame rearrangements with V and J assigned. These tables miss some clones; where compared with another copy, unresolved V genes account for less than half of the shortfall, and the remainder is unexplained. V, J and clone size reflect that table, while D and trimming were determined from the DNA. The sample records around 150,000 clones, more than 70% of which are singletons. The ten top clones hold 5% of the sample.

With respect to this clone: It lacks a known antigen. Base qualities are not provided; no much larger clone lies one nucleotide away.

The research as a whole found: The quantity of clinical and demographic metadata differed by source and by participant and was supplied without curation.

The sequencing input was peripheral blood. This TCR derives from a woman in her fifties or sixties with acute or convalescent COVID-19. The V gene is TRBV28 and the J gene is TRBJ1-2; the central 7 bases match TRBD1. CDR3 region: CAAGGPPSGYTF. The sequenced DNA is TGTGCCGCAGGGGGGCCTCCCAGCGGCTACACCTTC.